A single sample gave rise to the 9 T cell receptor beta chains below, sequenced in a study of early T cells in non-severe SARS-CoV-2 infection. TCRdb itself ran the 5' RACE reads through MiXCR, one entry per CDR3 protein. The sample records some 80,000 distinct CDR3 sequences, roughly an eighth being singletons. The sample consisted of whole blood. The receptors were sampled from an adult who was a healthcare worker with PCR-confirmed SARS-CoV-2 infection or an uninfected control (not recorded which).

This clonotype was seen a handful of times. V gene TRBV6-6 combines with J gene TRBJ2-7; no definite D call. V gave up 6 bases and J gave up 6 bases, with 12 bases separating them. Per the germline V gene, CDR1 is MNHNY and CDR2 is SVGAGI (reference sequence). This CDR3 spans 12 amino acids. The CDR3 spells CASSPTTGEQYF. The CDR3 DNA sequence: TGTGCCAGCAGCCCTACGACCGGCGAGCAGTACTTC.

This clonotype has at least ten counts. The CDR3 sequence is CASSPSYETQYF. CDR3 nucleotides: TGTGCCAGCAGCCCTAGCTACGAGACCCAGTACTTC. The J gene is TRBJ2-5, the V gene TRBV7-2, with D tentatively TRBD2 (5 bases). Looked up from germline, CDR1 is SGHTA and CDR2 is FQGNSA. The V end lost 5 bases, the J end lost 5 bases, and 9 bases lay between the germline ends. The CDR3 extends over 12 amino acids.

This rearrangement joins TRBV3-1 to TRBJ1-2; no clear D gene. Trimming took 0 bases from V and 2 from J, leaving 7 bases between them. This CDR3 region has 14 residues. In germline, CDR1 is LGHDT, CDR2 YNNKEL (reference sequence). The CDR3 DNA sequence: TGTGCCAGCAGCCAAGAGCGGGGAAACTATGGCTACACCTTC. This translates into CASSQERGNYGYTF.

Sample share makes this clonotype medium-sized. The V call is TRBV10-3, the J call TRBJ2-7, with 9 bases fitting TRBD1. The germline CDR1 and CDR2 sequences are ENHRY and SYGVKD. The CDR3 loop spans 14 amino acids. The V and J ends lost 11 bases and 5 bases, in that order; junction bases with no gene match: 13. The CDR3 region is CAVTGDRVTDEQYF. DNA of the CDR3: TGTGCCGTCACGGGGGACAGGGTCACGGACGAGCAGTACTTC.

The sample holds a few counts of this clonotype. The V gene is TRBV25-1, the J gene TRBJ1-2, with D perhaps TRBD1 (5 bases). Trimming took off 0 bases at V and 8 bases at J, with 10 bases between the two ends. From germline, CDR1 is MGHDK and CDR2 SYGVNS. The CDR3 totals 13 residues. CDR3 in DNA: TGTGCCAGCAGTGAATATAGGAGGGACGGCTACACCTTC. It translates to CASSEYRRDGYTF.

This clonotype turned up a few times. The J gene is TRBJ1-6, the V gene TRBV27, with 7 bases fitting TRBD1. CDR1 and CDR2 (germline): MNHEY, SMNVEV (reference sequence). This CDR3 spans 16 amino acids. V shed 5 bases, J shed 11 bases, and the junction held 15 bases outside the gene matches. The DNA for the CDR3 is TGTGCCAGCAGTATCCTGACAGGGAGGCAAAGTGCACCCCTCCACTTT. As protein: CASSILTGRQSAPLHF.

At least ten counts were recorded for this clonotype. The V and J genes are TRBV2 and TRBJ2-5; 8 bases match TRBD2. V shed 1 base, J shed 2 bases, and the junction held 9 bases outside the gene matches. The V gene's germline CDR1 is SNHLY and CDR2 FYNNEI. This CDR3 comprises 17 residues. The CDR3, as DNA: TGTGCCAGCAGTGAAGTGGTTGGTAGCGGGGAACAAGAGACCCAGTACTTC. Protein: CASSEVVGSGEQETQYF. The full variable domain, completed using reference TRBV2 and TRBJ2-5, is EPEVTQTPSHQVTQMGQEVILRCVPISNHLYFYWYRQILGQKVEFLVSFYNNEISEKSEIFDDQFSVERPDGSNFTLKIRSTKLEDSAMYFCASSEVVGSGEQETQYFGPGTRLLVL.

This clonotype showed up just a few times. The CDR3 loop reads CSARRAGLGNTEAFF. DNA of the CDR3: TGCAGTGCTAGAAGGGCAGGGCTTGGGAACACTGAAGCTTTCTTT. The rearrangement links TRBV20-1 to TRBJ1-1, with D possibly being TRBD1 (5 bases). From germline, CDR1 is DFQATT and CDR2 SNEGSKA (reference sequence). The CDR3 is 15 amino acids. Trimming removed 2 bases from V and 1 base from J, with 14 bases in between.

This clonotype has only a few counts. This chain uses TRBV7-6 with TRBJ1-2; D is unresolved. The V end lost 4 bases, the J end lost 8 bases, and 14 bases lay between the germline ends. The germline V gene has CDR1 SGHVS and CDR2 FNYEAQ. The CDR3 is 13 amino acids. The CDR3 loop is CASSSPSRGGYTF. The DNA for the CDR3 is TGTGCCAGCAGCTCCCCCAGCCGGGGAGGCTACACCTTC.